The 5 T cell receptor beta chains reported below all come from one sample, sequenced in a study of T cell repertoires and leukemia-associated antigens. What these receptors recognize is not known. TCRdb independently ran MiXCR on the 5' RACE reads; one entry per CDR3 protein. The sample lists about 11,000 distinct CDR3 sequences, about 42% occurring once. What was sequenced was CD3+ T cells sorted from blood and cultured. The receptor source for this set is a female donor in good health.

This clonotype was picked up many times. The CDR3 carries no conserved terminal phenylalanine or tryptophan, so it likely arises from a read error. The chain recombines TRBV29-1 with TRBJ2-3, with TRBD2 identical over 7 bases. With V trimmed by 6 bases and J by 2 bases, 11 bases remained unmatched. The CDR3 is 15 amino acids. Germline V CDR1 and CDR2: SQVTM, ANQGSEA. The DNA of the CDR3 is TGCAGCGTGGCAATGCGCGGGAGCCACACAGATACGCAGTATTCT. Amino acids: CSVAMRGSHTDTQYS.

The chain has TRBV11-1 and TRBJ2-1; D is possibly TRBD2 (5 bases). Looked up from germline, CDR1 is SGHAT and CDR2 is FQDESV (reference sequence). CDR3 length: 14 amino acids. Trimming removed 2 bases from V and 7 bases from J, with 12 bases in between. In DNA, the CDR3 is TGTGCCAGCAGCTTAACCGGGAATAGGAATGAGCAGTTCTTC. Translation gives CASSLTGNRNEQFF.

This clonotype was counted many times. This chain joins TRBV11-2 and TRBJ2-2; unclear D gene. V dropped 1 base and J dropped 6 bases, with 6 bases sitting between them. The CDR3 is made up of 13 amino acids. Germline V gene sequence: CDR1 SGHAT, CDR2 FQNNGV. The CDR3 reads CASSLVRPGELFF. CDR3 coding DNA: TGTGCCAGCAGCTTAGTTCGGCCCGGGGAGCTGTTTTTT.

This clonotype was picked up one time. This chain uses TRBV12-3 or TRBV12-4 with TRBJ2-1, with TRBD2 matching 14 bases. The ends lost 3 bases at V and 2 bases at J; junction bases unmatched: 9. CDR3 size: 19 residues. Here the CDR3 reads CASSLGGLAGESPYNEQFF. The DNA for the CDR3 is TGTGCCAGCAGTTTGGGGGGACTAGCGGGAGAGTCGCCCTACAATGAGCAGTTCTTC.

J is TRBJ2-3 and V is TRBV5-1; 9 bases are a match to TRBD1. The CDR3 contains 18 residues. J gave up 3 bases and V 4 bases, and 15 bases lay outside the gene matches. Germline V gene sequence: CDR1 SGHRS, CDR2 YFSETQ. CDR3 nucleotides: TGCGCCAGCAGCGGAGAACAGGGGGCGTGGGGTTTAACAGATACGCAGTATTTT. As protein: CASSGEQGAWGLTDTQYF.